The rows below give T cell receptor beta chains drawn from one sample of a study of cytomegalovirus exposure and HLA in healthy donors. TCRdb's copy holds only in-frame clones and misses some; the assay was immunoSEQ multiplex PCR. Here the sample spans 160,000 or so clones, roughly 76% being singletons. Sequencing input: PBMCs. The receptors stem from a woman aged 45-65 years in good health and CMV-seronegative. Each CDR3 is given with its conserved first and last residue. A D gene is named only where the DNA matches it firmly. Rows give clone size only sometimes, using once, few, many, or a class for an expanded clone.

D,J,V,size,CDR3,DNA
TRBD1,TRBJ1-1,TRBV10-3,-,CAIRQDRATEAFF,TGTGCCATCAGACAGGACAGGGCGACTGAAGCTTTCTTT
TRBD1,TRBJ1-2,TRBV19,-,CASSTPGSGTVVGYTF,TGTGCCAGTAGTACACCGGGTTCCGGGACAGTTGTCGGCTACACCTTC
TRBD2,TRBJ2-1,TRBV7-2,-,CASSGTSGNEQFF,TGTGCCAGCAGCGGGACTAGCGGTAATGAGCAGTTCTTC
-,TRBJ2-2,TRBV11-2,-,CASSLANTGELFF,TGTGCCAGCAGCTTAGCTAACACCGGGGAGCTGTTTTTT
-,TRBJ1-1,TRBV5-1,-,CASSLTGEAFF,TGCGCCAGCAGCCTGACTGGTGAAGCTTTCTTT
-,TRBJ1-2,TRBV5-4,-,CASSHDSSYGYTF,TGTGCCAGCAGCCACGACAGCTCCTATGGCTACACCTTC
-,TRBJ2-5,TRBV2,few,CASSDGFAETQYF,TGTGCCAGCAGTGACGGGTTTGCGGAGACCCAGTACTTC
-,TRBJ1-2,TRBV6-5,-,CASSRGGADGYTF,TGTGCCAGCAGCCGGGGCGGGGCGGATGGCTACACCTTC
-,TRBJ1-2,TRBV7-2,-,CASSLESGARGYGYTF,TGTGCCAGCAGCTTAGAATCGGGCGCAAGGGGCTATGGCTACACCTTC
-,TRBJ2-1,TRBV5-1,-,CASSLGGQSYNEQFF,TGCGCCAGCAGCTTGGGCGGACAGTCCTACAATGAGCAGTTCTTC
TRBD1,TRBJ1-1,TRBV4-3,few,CASSHLGTANTEAFF,TGCGCCAGCAGCCACCTGGGGACAGCGAACACTGAAGCTTTCTTT
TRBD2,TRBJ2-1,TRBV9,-,CASSVVPLLADPVEEQFF,TGTGCCAGCAGCGTCGTCCCACTTCTAGCGGATCCTGTTGAAGAGCAGTTCTTC
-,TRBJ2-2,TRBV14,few,CASSQLDRSAGELFF,TGTGCCAGCAGCCAGCTGGACCGTAGCGCCGGGGAGCTGTTTTTT
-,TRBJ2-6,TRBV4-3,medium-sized,CASSQDLGSGANVLTF,TGCGCCAGCAGCCAAGATCTGGGTAGCGGGGCCAACGTCCTGACTTTC
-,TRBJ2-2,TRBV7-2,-,CASSLWLARLGGKLFF,TGTGCCAGCAGCTTATGGTTAGCGCGTCTGGGCGGGAAGCTGTTTTTT
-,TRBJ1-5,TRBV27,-,CASSFTGGSNQPQHF,TGTGCCAGCAGTTTTACTGGCGGTAGCAATCAGCCCCAGCATTTT
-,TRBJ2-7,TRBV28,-,CASSFAPGFLIHEQYF,TGTGCCAGCAGTTTTGCCCCGGGGTTCTTGATCCACGAGCAGTACTTC
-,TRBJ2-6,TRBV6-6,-,CASSPASAGANVLTF,TGTGCCAGCAGCCCTGCAAGCGCGGGGGCCAACGTCCTGACTTTC
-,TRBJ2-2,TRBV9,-,CASSVYGVTGELFF,TGTGCCAGCAGCGTATACGGGGTAACCGGGGAGCTGTTTTTT
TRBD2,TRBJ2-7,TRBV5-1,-,CASSSHRLAGGTAEQYF,TGCGCCAGCAGCTCTCACCGACTAGCGGGGGGAACCGCCGAGCAGTACTTC